One T cell receptor beta chain is described in this entry. This record belongs to a study of blood T cell repertoires in COVID-19. Losses at the gene ends were 0 bases for V and 7 bases for J; bases not matched to a gene: 14. In germline, CDR1 is SGDLS, CDR2 YYNGEE. The CDR3 is 17 amino acids. Generated by immunoSEQ multiplex PCR, the TCRdb table keeps only in-frame clones and is missing some. The table shows 90,000 to 150,000 clones, with 70% to 90% occurring only once. The sequence was obtained from a man aged 65 to 85 who had recovered from COVID-19. This chain connects TRBV9 to TRBJ1-2; 8 nucleotides agree with TRBD1. The sample consisted of peripheral blood. In DNA form, the CDR3 reads TGTGCCAGCAGCGTAGAAGGGAGGTCAGGGGGCGGGATTGGCTACACCTTC. As protein: CASSVEGRSGGGIGYTF.